This T cell receptor (beta chain) was observed in a study of T cell responses to AZD1222 COVID-19 vaccine (TCRdb year 2021). Study-level background: AZD1222 recipients whose second dose came at about 4 weeks and those whose second dose came at about 12 weeks were combined into one group, since spike-specific TCR depth and breadth did not differ between the two schedules. A total of 233 trial participants underwent TCR sequencing, of whom under 220 had received two doses of AZD1222 and around 26 had received two doses of the MenACWY control vaccine. Trial participants were enrolled by age into subgroups of 18-55, 56-69 and 70-plus years, and around 140, 26 and 57 TCR-sequenced participants, respectively, were included in these subgroups.

The CDR3 regions of human TCRbeta chains were analyzed by immunosequencing. In the source study's methods: Repertoire TCRs were checked for matches against a reference library of SARS-CoV-2-specific TCRs that had been generated using the MIRA antigen-specificity platform. Breadth was defined as the fraction of unique TCRs that were SARS-CoV-2-associated. Depth was defined as the fraction of total T cells that were SARS-CoV-2-associated. Using the MIRA data, every spike-specific TCR was mapped to the spike region that the TCR reacted to and assigned to either a CD4 or a CD8 class. Log10-transformed breadth and depth values were compared by one-way ANOVA with Sidak's multiple comparisons tests. As stored in TCRdb, this immuneACCESS dataset retains in-frame rearrangements with V and J assigned. A fraction of the clones does not appear; measured against another copy, unresolved V genes explain less than half of the discrepancy, and the remainder lacks a known reason. That table gives V, J and clone size, and the DNA gave D and trimming. For this sample the table gives approximately 180,000 clones, of which about 86% were detected only once. 7.5% to 9.5% of the sample comes from the top ten.

Trimming at the junction amounts to 7 bases on V and 5 bases on J, and the germline ends lie 17 bases apart. As encoded in the germline V gene, CDR1 is WSHSY while CDR2 is SAAADI. Inclusive of the bounding cysteine and phenylalanine, the CDR3 is 14 residues long. Only the CDR3 part of the read is kept: 42 bases, read in frame from the first base. What the work shows at the level of the full study, not this receptor alone: Participants were mostly white British, with more females than males. The authors suggested clonal diversity may have been underestimated. Only five to seven AZD1222 recipients were SARS-CoV-2 seropositive at baseline, limiting conclusions about previously exposed vaccinees. The whole spike protein was spanned by vaccine-associated CD4 TCRs, and dominant responses were seen in regions 160-218 and 743-854. Nearly half of unique spike-specific TCRs reportedly recognized epitopes outside regions mutated in the B.1.351 and B.1.1.7 variants. In the small 56-69-year group, the increase in depth fell short of significance, most likely because of low power. Because no samples from the day 14 peak response were available, repertoires could be characterized only after the peak T cell response. After two AZD1222 doses, spike-specific TCR breadth and depth were significantly higher than at day 0 and than in MenACWY recipients.

Of note for this clone: What antigen it recognizes has not been identified. No much larger clonotype is one base removed from it; base qualities were not supplied.

The sample's time point label, decoded: baseline before first vaccination. Vaccinee samples were obtained from the UK trials COV001 and COV002, which included a single-blind randomized controlled phase 2/3 trial of AZD1222 (ChAdOx1 nCoV-19) in healthy adults. Trial participant PBMC samples were collected at day 0 and day 28 after the second dose for TCRbeta chain sequencing. The TCR comes from an adult in good health. The sample consisted of peripheral blood, taken on day 0 of AZD1222 vaccination. Recombination linked TRBV10-2 to TRBJ2-5, with a tentative D gene TRBD1 over 6 matching bases. CDR3 reads: CASTRGDVQETQYF. The DNA sequence reads TGCGCCAGCACCAGGGGCGATGTTCAGGAGACCCAGTACTTC.